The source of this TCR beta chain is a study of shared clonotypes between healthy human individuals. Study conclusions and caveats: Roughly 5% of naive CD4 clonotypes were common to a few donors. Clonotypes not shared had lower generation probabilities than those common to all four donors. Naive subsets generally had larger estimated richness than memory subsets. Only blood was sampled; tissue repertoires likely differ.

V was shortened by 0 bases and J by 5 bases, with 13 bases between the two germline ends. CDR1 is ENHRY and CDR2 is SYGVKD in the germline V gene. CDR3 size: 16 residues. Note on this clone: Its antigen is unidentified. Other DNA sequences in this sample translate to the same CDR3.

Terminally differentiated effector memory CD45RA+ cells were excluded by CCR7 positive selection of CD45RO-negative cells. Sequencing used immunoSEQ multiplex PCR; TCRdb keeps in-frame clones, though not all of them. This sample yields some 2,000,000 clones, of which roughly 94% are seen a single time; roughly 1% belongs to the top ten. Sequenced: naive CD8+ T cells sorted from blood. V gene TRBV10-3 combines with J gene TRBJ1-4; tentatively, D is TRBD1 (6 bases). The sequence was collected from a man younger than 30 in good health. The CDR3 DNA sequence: TGTGCCATCAGTGAGTCAACAGGGCAGTACAATGAAAAACTGTTTTTT. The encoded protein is CAISESTGQYNEKLFF.